The 15 T cell receptor beta chains presented below share a single source sample, sequenced in a study of blood T cell repertoires in COVID-19. Sequencing was performed with immunoSEQ multiplex PCR; in TCRdb, only in-frame clones are kept and a portion is missing. The sample records approximately 400,000 clones, roughly 77% being singletons. The sample comprised peripheral blood. The receptors stem from a human donor with acute or convalescent COVID-19. The donor label of this sample is uncertain.

This clone was detected once. V and J are TRBV6-5 and TRBJ2-7; tentative D call: TRBD2 (5 bases). The germline V and J ends were trimmed by 4 bases and 3 bases, with 19 bases remaining between them. The CDR3 has 16 amino acids. Germline V gene sequence: CDR1 MNHEY, CDR2 SVGAGI. CDR3 sequence (DNA): TGTGCCAGCAGTTCGTCGGCGGGCTCGACCCACTACGAGCAGTACTTC. It specifies CASSSSAGSTHYEQYF.

This chain uses TRBV6-5 with TRBJ1-3; 9 positions agree with TRBD1. The CDR3 totals 13 residues. The germline CDR1 and CDR2 sequences are MNHEY and SVGAGI. V lost 5 bases, J lost 15 bases, and 11 bases stayed unmatched. Written as DNA, the CDR3 is TGTGCCAGCAGTCCCGAGGACAGGGGCCGAAAATATTTT. Translation: CASSPEDRGRKYF.

As DNA, the CDR3 is TGTGCCAGCAGCTCCACTTGGAATGAGCAGTTCTTC. Encoded protein: CASSSTWNEQFF. The V call is TRBV11-2, the J call TRBJ2-1; the D is unclear. The V end lost 4 bases, the J end lost 7 bases, and 8 bases lay between the germline ends. CDR1 and CDR2 from the germline V gene are SGHAT and FQNNGV. The CDR3 has 12 amino acids.

The V call is TRBV11-3, the J call TRBJ2-1; tentative D call: TRBD2 (6 bases). The CDR3 runs to 19 residues. Trimming removed 2 bases from V and 0 bases from J, with 20 bases in between. Germline V gene lookup returns CDR1 SGHNT and CDR2 YENEEA. The DNA of the CDR3 is TGTGCCAGCAGCTTACGTTCGTCGGTTAGCGGAAGCTCCTACAATGAGCAGTTCTTC. Encoded protein: CASSLRSSVSGSSYNEQFF.

The chain carries TRBV7-8 and TRBJ2-3; D not certain. Trimming pared 1 base from V and 4 bases from J, leaving 15 bases between. From germline, CDR1 is SGHVS and CDR2 FQNEAQ. This CDR3 region has 16 residues. CDR3 in amino acids: CASSLVQVVGADTQYF. CDR3 sequence (DNA): TGTGCCAGCAGCTTAGTTCAGGTAGTGGGTGCAGATACGCAGTATTTT.

J is TRBJ1-1 and V is TRBV25-1; D is undetermined. Trimming removed 1 base from V and 4 bases from J, with 13 bases in between. The CDR3 consists of 15 residues. CDR1 is MGHDK and CDR2 is SYGVNS in the germline V gene. DNA for the CDR3: TGTGCCAGCAGTGAATCCCCCGTTTCGAGCACTGAAGCTTTCTTT. This encodes CASSESPVSSTEAFF.

The chain has TRBV30 and TRBJ1-6; D remains unclear. CDR1 and CDR2 from the germline V gene are GTSNPN and SVGIG (reference sequence). This CDR3 comprises 14 residues. Between the trimmed V and J ends, which lost 3 bases and 9 bases, there was a span of 15 bases. CDR3 protein: CAWRDVGRLSPLHF. CDR3 DNA sequence: TGTGCCTGGAGAGATGTGGGGAGGCTTTCACCCCTCCACTTT.

CDR3 residues: CASSSSGNTGNTIYF. CDR3 coding DNA: TGTGCCAGCAGCTCATCCGGGAATACAGGAAACACCATATATTTT. The V gene is TRBV7-8, the J gene TRBJ1-3, with D unclear. The germline V and J ends were trimmed by 4 bases and 4 bases, with 14 bases remaining between them. From germline, CDR1 is SGHVS and CDR2 FQNEAQ. The CDR3 totals 15 residues.

The chain uses TRBV2 and TRBJ1-6; TRBD1 agrees at 12 bases. This CDR3 comprises 16 residues. J lost 10 bases, V lost 6 bases, and 10 bases had no gene match. Germline values: CDR1 SNHLY, CDR2 FYNNEI. CDR3 residues: CASRGGTGGAESPLHF. The CDR3 coding sequence is TGTGCCAGCAGGGGCGGGACAGGGGGCGCGGAATCACCCCTCCACTTT. Drawing the rest from reference TRBV2 and TRBJ1-6, the complete variable domain is EPEVTQTPSHQVTQMGQEVILRCVPISNHLYFYWYRQILGQKVEFLVSFYNNEISEKSEIFDDQFSVERPDGSNFTLKIRSTKLEDSAMYFCASRGGTGGAESPLHFGNGTRLTVT.

The chain joins TRBV7-2 to TRBJ2-3; 7 bases are shared with TRBD2. Germline CDR1 SGHTA, CDR2 FQGNSA. The V gene end was trimmed by 3 bases and the J gene end by 2 bases; junction bases not matched to a gene: 2. The CDR3 has 14 amino acids. The CDR3 spells CASSLGGVTDTQYF. CDR3 in DNA: TGTGCCAGCAGCTTGGGGGGGGTCACAGATACGCAGTATTTT. The whole variable domain, filled in from reference TRBV7-2 and TRBJ2-3, reads GAGVSQSPSNKVTEKGKDVELRCDPISGHTALYWYRQSLGQGLEFLIYFQGNSAPDKSGLPSDRFSAERTGGSVSTLTIQRTQQEDSAVYLCASSLGGVTDTQYFGPGTRLTVL.

This clone was recorded only once. The genes are TRBV12-3 or TRBV12-4 and TRBJ1-2; D is possibly TRBD1 (5 bases). The CDR3 runs to 13 residues. V shed 5 bases and J shed 4 bases, with 11 bases lying between them. CDR3 bases: TGTGCCAGCAGTCCCAGGGTTGGCTATGGCTACACCTTC. As protein: CASSPRVGYGYTF.

This clone is a singleton in its sample. The chain carries TRBV10-3 and TRBJ2-3; 7 bases fit TRBD2. Trimming took 5 bases from V and 0 from J; bases not matched to a gene: 8. Germline values: CDR1 ENHRY, CDR2 SYGVKD. This CDR3 is 16 amino acids long. CDR3 DNA: TGTGCCATCAGTACCCTCAGCGGGGTGAGCACAGATACGCAGTATTTT. It encodes CAISTLSGVSTDTQYF.

The gene calls are TRBV19 and TRBJ2-5; 13 bases agree with TRBD2. J gave up 5 bases and V 4 bases, and 7 bases lay outside the gene matches. The CDR3 has 16 amino acids. The germline CDR1 and CDR2 sequences are LNHDA and SQIVND (reference sequence). The CDR3 here is CASSTLGLAGSETQYF. CDR3 nucleotides: TGTGCCAGTAGTACGCTGGGACTAGCGGGGTCTGAGACCCAGTACTTC.

This clone occurred a few times. The rearrangement joins TRBV5-1 to TRBJ1-2; 8 bases map to TRBD1. The CDR3 has 14 amino acids. Per the germline V gene, CDR1 is SGHRS and CDR2 is YFSETQ. V lost 0 bases and J lost 8; bases outside the gene matches: 6. The CDR3 loop reads CASSLAGQGEGYTF. The CDR3 DNA is TGCGCCAGCAGCTTGGCCGGACAGGGTGAAGGCTACACCTTC.

This clone was observed a single time. DNA for the CDR3: TGCGCCAGCAGCTTCGACAGGGAGGAGTTCTTC. Its protein product is CASSFDREEFF. V usage is TRBV5-1 and J usage is TRBJ2-1; D possibly corresponds to TRBD1 (7 bases). This CDR3 spans 11 amino acids. The germline CDR1 and CDR2 sequences are SGHRS and YFSETQ. V lost 2 bases to trimming and J lost 14 bases, with 11 bases between them.